This T cell receptor (beta chain) was identified in a study of T-cell memory formation after mild COVID-19. General study findings and limits: Most CD4+ clones that shrank were in CM and EM, while CD8+ ones turned up in EMRA. Pre-infection memory carried some responding clones, suggesting that cross-reactive memory joined. Whereas later expanders leaned CD4+, clones contracting day 15 to 85 showed a balanced CD4/CD8 makeup.

CDR1 and CDR2 (germline): LGHNA, YSLEER. The ends were cut back, 1 base at V and 0 bases at J, with 8 bases in the middle. The CDR3 is 15 amino acids. It was 5'RACE with constant-segment primers that produced the TCR alpha and TCR beta cDNA libraries, which carried sample barcodes and UMIs. TCRdb ran MiXCR on the 5' RACE reads and lists one entry per CDR3 protein. This table has about 200,000 distinct CDR3 sequences, 7.5% to 10% appearing once. This clonotype was seen a handful of times. Its specificity is unknown. This chain joins TRBV4-3 and TRBJ2-3, with D hard to call. This clonotype originated in a man aged 18 to 35 who had mild COVID-19 (a few samples of this study predate the infection). Cell type and time point are not known. Material for sequencing was PBMCs or a T cell subset sorted from them (not recorded which). CDR3 sequence reads: CASSQGRTSTDTQYF. The CDR3 DNA is TGCGCCAGCAGCCAAGGACGTACTAGCACAGATACGCAGTATTTT.